Sequencing of this TCR beta chain was carried out in a study of cytomegalovirus exposure and HLA in healthy donors. On the study more broadly: Previous work identified 100 million or so unique TCR beta sequences from roughly 170 million T cells.

V lost 4 bases and J lost 1, with 15 bases in between. Germline V CDR1 and CDR2: SGDLS, YYNGEE. The CDR3 extends over 16 amino acids. For this clone: The antigen is unknown.

The PCR employed 60 Vbeta primers together with 13 Jbeta primers. As processed by the authors: In a later analysis, 80 million to 100 million unique TCR beta chains included roughly 11 million shared by two or more donors. Assay: immunoSEQ multiplex PCR; the TCRdb copy retains only in-frame clones and omits some. The V and J calls and clone size are taken from that table; D and trimming were inferred from the DNA. Of approximately 100,000 clones in the sample, approximately 81% are singletons; the top ten hold roughly an eighth. Notes on the study in general: Reports indicated that the classifier achieved high specificity and sensitivity in diagnosing cytomegalovirus status. Several of the most significant clusters appeared linked to common viral pathogens, based on a later analysis.

The rearrangement uses TRBV9 and TRBJ1-3; unclear D gene. Source material: PBMCs. The TCR sequence derives from a male donor in good health and CMV-seropositive. The CDR3 DNA is TGTGCCAGCAGCTCTCGGACGGGAAGATCTGGAAACACCATATATTTT. Its protein is CASSSRTGRSGNTIYF.